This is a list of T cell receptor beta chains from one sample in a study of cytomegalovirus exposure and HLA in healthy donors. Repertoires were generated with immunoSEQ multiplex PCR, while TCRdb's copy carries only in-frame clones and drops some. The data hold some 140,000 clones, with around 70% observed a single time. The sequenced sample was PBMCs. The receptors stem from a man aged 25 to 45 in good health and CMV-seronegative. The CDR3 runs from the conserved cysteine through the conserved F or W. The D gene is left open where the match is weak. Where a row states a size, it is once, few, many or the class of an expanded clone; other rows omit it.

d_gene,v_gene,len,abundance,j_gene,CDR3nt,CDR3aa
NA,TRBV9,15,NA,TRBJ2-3,TGTGCCAGCAGCACTCTCGGCGGGAGCACAGATACGCAGTATTTT,CASSTLGGSTDTQYF
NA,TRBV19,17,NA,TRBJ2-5,TGTGCCAGTAGTCTCCAGGGCGGGGTAGGGGCTAGGGAGACCCAGTACTTC,CASSLQGGVGARETQYF
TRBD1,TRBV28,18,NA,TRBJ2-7,TGTGCCAGCAGTTTATATAGCCTAGACAGGGGAACCTCCTACGAGCAGTACTTC,CASSLYSLDRGTSYEQYF
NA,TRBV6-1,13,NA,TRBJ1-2,TGTGCCAGCAGCCCGGACAGAAACTATGGCTACACCTTC,CASSPDRNYGYTF
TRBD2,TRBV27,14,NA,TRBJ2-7,TGTGCCAGCAGTTCACTAGCGGGGGCCTACGAGCAGTACTTC,CASSSLAGAYEQYF
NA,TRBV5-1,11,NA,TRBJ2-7,TGCGCCAGCAGCTCCCTCTACGAGCAGTACTTC,CASSSLYEQYF
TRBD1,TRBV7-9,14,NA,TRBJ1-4,TGTGCCAGCAGTTTGGACAGGGCTAATGAAAAACTGTTTTTT,CASSLDRANEKLFF
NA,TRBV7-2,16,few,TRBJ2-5,TGTGCCAGCAGCTTATCAGGGAGGGGGGTCATAGAGACCCAGTACTTC,CASSLSGRGVIETQYF
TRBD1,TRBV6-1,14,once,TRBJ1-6,TGTGCCAGCAGCTGGACAGGGCTAAATTCACCCCTCCACTTT,CASSWTGLNSPLHF
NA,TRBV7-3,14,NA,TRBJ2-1,TGTGCCAGCAGCTACACCCGACAGGACAATGAGCAGTTCTTC,CASSYTRQDNEQFF
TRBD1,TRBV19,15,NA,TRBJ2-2,TGTGCCAGTAGTCTTCACAGGGGAACCACCGGGGAGCTGTTTTTT,CASSLHRGTTGELFF
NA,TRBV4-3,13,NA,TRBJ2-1,TGCGCCAGCAGCCAAGGAAGCTGGAATGAGCAGTTCTTC,CASSQGSWNEQFF
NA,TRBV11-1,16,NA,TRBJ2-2,TGTGCCAGCAACGGGGAGGACAACGCGAACACCGGGGAGCTGTTTTTT,CASNGEDNANTGELFF
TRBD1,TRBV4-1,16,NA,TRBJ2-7,TGCGCCAGCAGCCGTGAGCCCGGGACAGGGTACTACGAGCAGTACTTC,CASSREPGTGYYEQYF
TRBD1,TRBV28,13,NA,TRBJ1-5,TGTGCCAGCTGCAGGGGGATCAATCAGCCCCAGCATTTT,CASCRGINQPQHF
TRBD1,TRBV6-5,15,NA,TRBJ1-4,TGTGCCAGCAGTCCCTCGACAGGGATTTGGGAAAAACTGTTTTTT,CASSPSTGIWEKLFF
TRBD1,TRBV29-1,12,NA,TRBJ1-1,TGCAGCGCCCTGACAGGGCGGACTGAAGCTTTCTTT,CSALTGRTEAFF
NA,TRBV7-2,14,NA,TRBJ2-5,TGTGCCAGCAGCCTTCAGGTCTTCCAAGAGACCCAGTACTTC,CASSLQVFQETQYF
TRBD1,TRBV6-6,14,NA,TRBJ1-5,TGTGCCAGCAGAACCGGGACAGGTCCCCAGCCCCAGCATTTT,CASRTGTGPQPQHF
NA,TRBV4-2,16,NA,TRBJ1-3,TGTGCCAGCAGCCATGGGTCGGGTTATCTTGGAAACACCATATATTTT,CASSHGSGYLGNTIYF
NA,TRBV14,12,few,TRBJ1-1,TGTGCCAGCAGCCAAAGGGGCACTGAAGCTTTCTTT,CASSQRGTEAFF
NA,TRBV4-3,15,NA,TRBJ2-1,TGCGCCAGCAGCCAAGATAGTGGTACTTACAATGAGCAGTTCTTC,CASSQDSGTYNEQFF
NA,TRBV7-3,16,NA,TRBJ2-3,TGTGCCAGCAGCTTTCAGGGGAAAACTAGCACAGATACGCAGTATTTT,CASSFQGKTSTDTQYF
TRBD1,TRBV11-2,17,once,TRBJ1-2,TGTGCCAGCAGCTTAGCTCTTAGCGGGACAGGGGAATATGGCTACACCTTC,CASSLALSGTGEYGYTF
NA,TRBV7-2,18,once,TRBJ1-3,TGTGCCAGCAGCTTTGCCCCGCGACAGACAAGCTCTGGAAACACCATATATTTT,CASSFAPRQTSSGNTIYF
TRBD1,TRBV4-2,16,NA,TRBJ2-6,TGTGCCAGCAGCCAAAACAGGGGTACTGGGGCCAACGTCCTGACTTTC,CASSQNRGTGANVLTF